What follows describes a single T cell receptor beta chain. These data come from a study of blood T cell repertoires in COVID-19. Turning to the study itself: Acute and convalescent COVID-19 samples came from the United States, Italy and Spain. Nucleic acid was either cDNA or gDNA, and it came from T cells, B-cell-depleted T cells, or PBMCs.

The CDR3 totals 14 residues. Unmatched junction bases numbered 4, after V lost 5 bases and J lost 4 bases. The germline V gene has CDR1 MDHEN and CDR2 SYDVKM. As processed by the authors: Estimation of nucleated cell counts was performed using reference gene primer amplification. The table came from immunoSEQ multiplex PCR; TCRdb's copy has only in-frame clones and leaves some out. Clone size and the V and J calls come from that table; the DNA yielded D and trimming. The table has 98,000 or so clones, approximately 83% seen once; the top ten hold 3% to 4%. This clonotype was sampled from a woman over 75 with active or convalescent COVID-19. Sequenced: peripheral blood. The chain carries TRBV28 and TRBJ1-2, with 10 bases matching TRBD1. The CDR3: CASSDRGLGYGYTF. As DNA, the CDR3 is TGTGCCAGCAGTGACAGGGGGCTGGGCTATGGCTACACCTTC.